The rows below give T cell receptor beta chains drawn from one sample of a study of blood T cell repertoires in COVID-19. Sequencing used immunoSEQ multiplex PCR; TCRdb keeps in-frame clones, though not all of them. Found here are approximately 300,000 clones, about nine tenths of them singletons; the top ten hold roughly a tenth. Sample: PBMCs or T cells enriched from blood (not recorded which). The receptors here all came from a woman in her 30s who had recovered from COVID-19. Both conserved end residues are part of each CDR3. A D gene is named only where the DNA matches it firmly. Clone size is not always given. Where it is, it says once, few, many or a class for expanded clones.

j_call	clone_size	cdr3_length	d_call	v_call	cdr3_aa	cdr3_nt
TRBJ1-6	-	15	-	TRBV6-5	CASSLGGGLGSPLHF	TGTGCCAGCAGCTTAGGGGGGGGGTTAGGGTCACCCCTCCACTTT
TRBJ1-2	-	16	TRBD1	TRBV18	CASSPEDRVNSYGYTF	TGTGCCAGCTCACCAGAGGACAGGGTAAATTCCTATGGCTACACCTTC
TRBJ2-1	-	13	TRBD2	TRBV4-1	CASRLAGDNEQFF	TGCGCCAGCAGACTAGCGGGAGACAATGAGCAGTTCTTC
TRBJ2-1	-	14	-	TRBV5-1	CASTIGTLEDEQFF	TGCGCCAGCACGATAGGAACCCTAGAGGATGAGCAGTTCTTC
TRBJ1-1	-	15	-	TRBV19	CASSISTARQLEAFF	TGTGCCAGTAGTATCTCGACAGCGAGACAGCTCGAAGCTTTCTTT
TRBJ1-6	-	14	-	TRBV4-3	CASSQDPGGSPLHF	TGCGCCAGCAGCCAAGACCCAGGAGGTTCACCCCTCCACTTT
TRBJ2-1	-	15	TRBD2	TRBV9	CASSTSGRANNEQFF	TGTGCCAGCAGCACTAGCGGGAGGGCCAATAATGAGCAGTTCTTC
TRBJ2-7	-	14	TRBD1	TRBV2	CASTYRQGNYEQYF	TGTGCCAGCACCTACCGACAGGGGAATTACGAGCAGTACTTC
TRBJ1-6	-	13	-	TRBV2	CACQGDYNSPLHF	TGTGCCTGCCAAGGGGACTACAATTCACCCCTCCACTTT
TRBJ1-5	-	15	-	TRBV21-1	CASSKADRQGEPQHF	TGTGCCAGCAGCAAAGCTGACAGGCAAGGCGAGCCCCAGCATTTT
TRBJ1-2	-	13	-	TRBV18	CASSPQGNYGYTF	TGTGCCAGCTCACCACAGGGGAACTATGGCTACACCTTC
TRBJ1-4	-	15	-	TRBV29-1	CSVGRGRATNEKLFF	TGCAGCGTCGGACGGGGGAGGGCCACTAATGAAAAACTGTTTTTT
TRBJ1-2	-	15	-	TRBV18	CASSPGGRVLYGYTF	TGTGCCAGCTCACCAGGTGGCAGGGTCCTCTATGGCTACACCTTC
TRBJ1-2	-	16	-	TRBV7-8	CASSLESAGPNYGYTF	TGTGCCAGCAGCTTAGAATCGGCAGGGCCTAACTATGGCTACACCTTC
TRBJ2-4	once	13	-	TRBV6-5	CASTTGTVNIQYF	TGTGCCAGCACCACAGGGACCGTCAACATTCAGTACTTC
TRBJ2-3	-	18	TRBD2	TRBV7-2	CASSSHGTSGSAADTQYF	TGTGCCAGCAGCTCACATGGGACTAGCGGGAGTGCTGCAGATACGCAGTATTTT
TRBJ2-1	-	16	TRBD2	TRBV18	CASSPEKGLAGNEQFF	TGTGCCAGCTCACCGGAGAAGGGACTAGCGGGCAATGAGCAGTTCTTC
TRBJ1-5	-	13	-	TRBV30	CAWKGELSQPQHF	TGTGCCTGGAAGGGGGAATTGAGTCAGCCCCAGCATTTT
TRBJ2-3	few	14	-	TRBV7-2	CASSAASYTDTQYF	TGTGCCAGCAGCGCTGCCTCCTACACAGATACGCAGTATTTT
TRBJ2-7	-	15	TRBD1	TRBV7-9	CASSLLGQGSYEQYF	TGTGCCAGCAGCTTACTGGGACAGGGTTCCTACGAGCAGTACTTC
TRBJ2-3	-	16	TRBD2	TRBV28	CASSAPVAGVRDTQYF	TGTGCCAGCAGTGCTCCGGTAGCGGGAGTTAGAGATACGCAGTATTTT
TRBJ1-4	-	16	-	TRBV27	CASTVRGQATNEKLFF	TGTGCCAGCACGGTCAGGGGCCAAGCAACTAATGAAAAACTGTTTTTT
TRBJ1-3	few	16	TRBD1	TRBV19	CASSRPGTGSGNTIYF	TGTGCCAGTAGTAGACCTGGGACAGGCTCTGGAAACACCATATATTTT
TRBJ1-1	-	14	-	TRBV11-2	CASSFNNLNTEAFF	TGTGCCAGCAGCTTCAACAACCTGAACACTGAAGCTTTCTTT
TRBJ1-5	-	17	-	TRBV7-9	CASSLEDEGVSNQPQHF	TGTGCCAGCAGCTTAGAAGATGAGGGAGTGAGCAATCAGCCCCAGCATTTT
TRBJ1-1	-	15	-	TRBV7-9	CASSLAGHPNTEAFF	TGTGCCAGCAGCTTAGCTGGGCACCCGAACACTGAAGCTTTCTTT
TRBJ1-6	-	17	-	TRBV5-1	CASSEVGRGNYNSPLHF	TGCGCCAGCAGCGAAGTGGGCCGGGGGAACTATAATTCACCCCTCCACTTT
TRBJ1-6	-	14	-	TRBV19	CASTLGGNNSPLHF	TGTGCCAGTACCCTTGGAGGGAATAATTCACCCCTCCACTTT
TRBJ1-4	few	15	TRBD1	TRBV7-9	CASSFGTGEWEKLFF	TGTGCCAGCAGCTTCGGGACAGGGGAATGGGAAAAACTGTTTTTT
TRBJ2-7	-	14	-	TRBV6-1	CASSEPRGPYEQYF	TGTGCCAGCAGTGAACCTCGGGGTCCCTACGAGCAGTACTTC
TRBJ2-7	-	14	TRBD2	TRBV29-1	CSARTSGREYEQYF	TGCAGCGCCAGGACTAGCGGGAGGGAGTACGAGCAGTACTTC
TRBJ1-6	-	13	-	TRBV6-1	CASSELRHSPLHF	TGTGCCAGCAGTGAACTGAGGCATTCACCCCTCCACTTT
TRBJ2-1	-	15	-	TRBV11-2	CASTRIPTPLDEQFF	TGTGCCAGCACGCGAATCCCAACCCCTTTGGATGAGCAGTTCTTC
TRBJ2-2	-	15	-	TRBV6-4	CASSDSNRFIGELFF	TGTGCCAGCAGTGACTCGAACAGGTTCATCGGGGAGCTGTTTTTT
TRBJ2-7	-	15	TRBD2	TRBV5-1	CASSLSGAGFYEQYF	TGCGCCAGCAGCTTGTCTGGAGCGGGGTTCTACGAGCAGTACTTC
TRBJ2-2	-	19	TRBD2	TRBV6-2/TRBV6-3	CASSLHFSGGRAKTGELFF	TGTGCCAGCAGTTTGCATTTCTCGGGCGGGAGGGCCAAGACCGGGGAGCTGTTTTTT
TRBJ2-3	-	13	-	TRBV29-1	CSFPGRDTDTQYF	TGCAGCTTCCCGGGGCGGGACACAGATACGCAGTATTTT
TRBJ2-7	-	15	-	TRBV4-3	CASSQDTRGIYEQYF	TGCGCCAGCAGCCAAGATACCCGGGGGATCTACGAGCAGTACTTC
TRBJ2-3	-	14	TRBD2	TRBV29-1	CSVSERDTEDTQYF	TGCAGCGTGTCTGAGCGGGATACTGAGGATACGCAGTATTTT
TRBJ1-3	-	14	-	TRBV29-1	CSVGLSGPGDTIYF	TGCAGCGTCGGTCTTAGCGGGCCGGGGGACACCATATATTTT